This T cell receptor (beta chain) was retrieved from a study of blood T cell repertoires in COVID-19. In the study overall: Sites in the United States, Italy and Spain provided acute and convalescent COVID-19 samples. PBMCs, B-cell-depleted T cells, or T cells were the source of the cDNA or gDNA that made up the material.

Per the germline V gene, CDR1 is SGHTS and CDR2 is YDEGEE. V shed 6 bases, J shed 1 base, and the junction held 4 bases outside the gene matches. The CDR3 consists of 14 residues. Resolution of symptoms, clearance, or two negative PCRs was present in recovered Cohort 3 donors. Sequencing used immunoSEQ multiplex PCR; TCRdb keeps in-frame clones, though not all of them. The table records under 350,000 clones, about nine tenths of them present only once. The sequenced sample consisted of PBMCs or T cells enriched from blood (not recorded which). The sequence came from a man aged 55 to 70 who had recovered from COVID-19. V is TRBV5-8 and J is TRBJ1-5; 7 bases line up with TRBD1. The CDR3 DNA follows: TGTGCCAGCAAGGGGGCACCGAGCAATCAGCCCCAGCATTTT. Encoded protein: CASKGAPSNQPQHF.